Listed below are T cell receptor beta chains from one sample, sequenced in a study of blood T cells in healthy people across ages. TCRdb re-called the 5' RACE reads with MiXCR, one entry per CDR3 protein. The sample holds 710,000 or so distinct CDR3 sequences, about 24% seen once. The sample comprised blood. The receptors were gathered from a man between 65 and 80 years old in good health. Both conserved end residues are part of each CDR3. A D gene is named only where the DNA matches it firmly. Size tells how often a clone was seen (once, few, many) or the class of an expanded clone, and some rows leave it out.

V gene: TRBV28; clone size: few; J gene: TRBJ2-4; D gene: .; CDR3 protein: CASSFLGEAKNIQYF; CDR3 DNA: TGTGCCAGCAGTTTTTTGGGGGAGGCCAAAAACATTCAGTACTTC
V gene: TRBV7-4; clone size: .; J gene: TRBJ1-1; D gene: .; CDR3 protein: CASSLALRENTEAFF; CDR3 DNA: TGTGCCAGCAGCTTAGCGCTAAGGGAGAACACTGAAGCTTTCTTT
V gene: TRBV7-2; clone size: .; J gene: TRBJ2-1; D gene: TRBD2; CDR3 protein: CASSLATSGSGGNEQFF; CDR3 DNA: TGTGCCAGCAGCTTAGCGACTAGCGGGAGTGGAGGCAATGAGCAGTTCTTC
V gene: TRBV20-1; clone size: few; J gene: TRBJ2-3; D gene: TRBD2; CDR3 protein: CSARTSPDTQYF; CDR3 DNA: TGCAGTGCTAGGACTAGCCCCGATACGCAGTATTTT
V gene: TRBV7-3; clone size: few; J gene: TRBJ2-1; D gene: .; CDR3 protein: CASNSDRDNEQFF; CDR3 DNA: TGTGCCAGCAACTCGGACAGAGACAATGAGCAGTTCTTC
V gene: TRBV6-6; clone size: few; J gene: TRBJ2-2; D gene: .; CDR3 protein: CASSLGGGGNTGELFF; CDR3 DNA: TGTGCCAGCAGTCTAGGGGGAGGGGGCAACACCGGGGAGCTGTTTTTT
V gene: TRBV4-3; clone size: many; J gene: TRBJ2-3; D gene: .; CDR3 protein: CASSQEGRGLLDTQYF; CDR3 DNA: TGCGCCAGCAGCCAAGAGGGGAGGGGGCTCCTAGATACGCAGTATTTT
V gene: TRBV5-1; clone size: few; J gene: TRBJ2-5; D gene: TRBD1; CDR3 protein: CASSFGQGVGETQYF; CDR3 DNA: TGCGCCAGCAGCTTTGGTCAGGGGGTCGGCGAGACCCAGTACTTC
V gene: TRBV10-2; clone size: few; J gene: TRBJ1-2; D gene: .; CDR3 protein: CASSESSLSHAGYTF; CDR3 DNA: TGCGCCAGCAGTGAGTCATCCCTCTCACACGCGGGCTACACCTTC
V gene: TRBV19; clone size: .; J gene: TRBJ1-5; D gene: .; CDR3 protein: CASSTTGITLNQPQHF; CDR3 DNA: TGTGCCAGTAGTACGACGGGGATCACCCTCAATCAGCCCCAGCATTTT
V gene: TRBV12-3/TRBV12-4; clone size: many; J gene: TRBJ1-4; D gene: .; CDR3 protein: CASSLWGGREKLFF; CDR3 DNA: TGTGCCAGCAGTTTATGGGGGGGCCGGGAAAAACTGTTTTTT
V gene: TRBV29-1; clone size: .; J gene: TRBJ2-7; D gene: TRBD1; CDR3 protein: CSVGQGLNSPYEQYF; CDR3 DNA: TGCAGCGTTGGACAGGGCCTGAATAGTCCCTACGAGCAGTACTTC
V gene: TRBV20-1; clone size: .; J gene: TRBJ1-1; D gene: .; CDR3 protein: CSAREGEGLSEAFF; CDR3 DNA: TGCAGTGCTAGAGAGGGCGAGGGCTTATCTGAAGCTTTCTTT
V gene: TRBV12-3/TRBV12-4; clone size: few; J gene: TRBJ1-5; D gene: TRBD1; CDR3 protein: CASSSRTGFSNQPQHF; CDR3 DNA: TGTGCCAGCAGTTCCCGGACAGGGTTTAGCAATCAGCCCCAGCATTTT
V gene: TRBV6-1; clone size: .; J gene: TRBJ2-1; D gene: TRBD1; CDR3 protein: CASSSTGGSWNEQFF; CDR3 DNA: TGTGCCAGCAGTTCGACAGGGGGCTCTTGGAATGAGCAGTTCTTC
V gene: TRBV28; clone size: .; J gene: TRBJ1-2; D gene: .; CDR3 protein: CASSLFPGVDGYTF; CDR3 DNA: TGTGCCAGCAGTTTATTCCCGGGAGTGGATGGCTACACCTTC
V gene: TRBV12-3/TRBV12-4; clone size: .; J gene: TRBJ2-3; D gene: .; CDR3 protein: CASTSTRTQYF; CDR3 DNA: TGTGCCAGCACTTCCACCCGAACGCAGTATTTT
V gene: TRBV2; clone size: .; J gene: TRBJ1-1; D gene: .; CDR3 protein: CASSEAGWGAFF; CDR3 DNA: TGTGCCAGCAGTGAAGCCGGTTGGGGCGCATTCTTT
V gene: TRBV9; clone size: .; J gene: TRBJ2-5; D gene: .; CDR3 protein: CASSVGEGSQETQYF; CDR3 DNA: TGTGCCAGCAGCGTAGGAGAGGGGAGCCAAGAGACCCAGTACTTC
V gene: TRBV20-1; clone size: few; J gene: TRBJ2-7; D gene: .; CDR3 protein: CSARNWGTYFYEQYF; CDR3 DNA: TGCAGTGCTAGGAATTGGGGCACGTACTTCTACGAGCAGTACTTC
V gene: TRBV5-6; clone size: .; J gene: TRBJ2-1; D gene: .; CDR3 protein: CASSLDDRSYNEQFF; CDR3 DNA: TGTGCCAGCAGCTTGGACGACAGGAGTTACAATGAGCAGTTCTTC
V gene: TRBV29-1; clone size: .; J gene: TRBJ1-4; D gene: TRBD1; CDR3 protein: CSVEPTGANEKLFF; CDR3 DNA: TGCAGCGTTGAACCGACAGGGGCTAATGAAAAACTGTTTTTT
V gene: TRBV4-1; clone size: .; J gene: TRBJ2-6; D gene: .; CDR3 protein: CASSQDTRQPGANVLTF; CDR3 DNA: TGCGCCAGCAGCCAAGATACACGGCAGCCTGGGGCCAACGTCCTGACTTTC
V gene: TRBV7-9; clone size: few; J gene: TRBJ2-4; D gene: .; CDR3 protein: CANRVRDGTKNIQYF; CDR3 DNA: TGTGCCAACCGAGTAAGAGACGGAACGAAAAACATTCAGTACTTC
V gene: TRBV2; clone size: .; J gene: TRBJ1-3; D gene: .; CDR3 protein: CASIRGATGNTTYF; CDR3 DNA: TGTGCCAGCATCAGAGGGGCAACTGGAAACACCACATATTTT
V gene: TRBV9; clone size: few; J gene: TRBJ2-3; D gene: TRBD2; CDR3 protein: CASSVSGELRDTQYF; CDR3 DNA: TGTGCCAGCAGCGTTAGCGGGGAACTTCGGGATACGCAGTATTTT